The 30 T cell receptor beta chains reported below all come from one sample, sequenced in a study of PD-1 blockade in classical Hodgkin lymphoma. All patients relapsed after autologous stem cell transplantation, and brentuximab vedotin exposure varied. Using immunoSEQ multiplex PCR, the repertoire was profiled, and TCRdb retains in-frame clones only, with some absent. The sample shows 40,000 to 45,000 clones, approximately 64% of them seen only once. The starting material was peripheral blood mononuclear cells (PBMCs), obtained at baseline. These receptors were obtained from a human donor with classical Hodgkin lymphoma.

The gene calls are TRBV5-4 and TRBJ2-7, with D perhaps matching TRBD1 or TRBD2 (5 bases each). V dropped 1 base and J dropped 3 bases, with 8 bases sitting between them. Germline assignment: CDR1 SGHNT and CDR2 YYREEE (reference sequence). The CDR3 totals 13 residues. CDR3 DNA sequence: TGTGCCAGCAGCTTGTGGGACGGCTACGAGCAGTACTTC. This gives the protein CASSLWDGYEQYF.

The V call is TRBV7-9, the J call TRBJ1-2; no definite D call. CDR3 length: 12 amino acids. The V gene's germline CDR1 is SEHNR and CDR2 FQNEAQ (reference sequence). Trimming took off 8 bases at V and 2 bases at J, with 9 bases between the two ends. CDR3: CASRPNNYGYTF. The CDR3 DNA is TGTGCCAGCCGGCCCAACAACTATGGCTACACCTTC.

This chain links TRBV11-3 with TRBJ2-7; 8 nucleotides line up with TRBD1. J lost 3 bases, V lost 6 bases, and 4 bases had no gene match. Germline lookup yields CDR1 SGHNT and CDR2 YENEEA. This CDR3 is 13 amino acids long. Written as DNA, the CDR3 is TGTGCCAGCAGTTTCGGACAGGGCTACGAGCAGTACTTC. Amino acid sequence: CASSFGQGYEQYF.

On this clone itself: At one end the junction does not follow the germline gene, possibly because of a read error. The CDR3 DNA reads TGTGCCAGCAGGGGAGGCCTGTTAGTCTTC. Protein: CASRGGLLVF. This chain links TRBV28 with TRBJ1-2; the D is unclear. Looked up from germline, CDR1 is MDHEN and CDR2 is SYDVKM. The length of the CDR3 is 10 residues.

The V call is TRBV9, the J call TRBJ2-5, with TRBD2 matching over 9 bases. V dropped 2 bases and J dropped 2; count of bases not matched to a gene: 7. The CDR3 consists of 16 residues. Per the germline V gene, CDR1 is SGDLS and CDR2 is YYNGEE. The CDR3 DNA reads TGTGCCAGCAGCGTGACTAGCGGAACGACACAAGAGACCCAGTACTTC. It specifies CASSVTSGTTQETQYF.

Only one count was recorded for this clone. The chain is built from TRBV28 and TRBJ1-5; 11 bases match TRBD1. Germline lookup yields CDR1 MDHEN and CDR2 SYDVKM. The CDR3 runs 15 residues. V lost 4 bases, J lost 3 bases, and 2 bases stayed unmatched. The CDR3 bases are TGTGCCAGCAGTTGGACAGGGGGCTTCAATCAGCCCCAGCATTTT. Translation: CASSWTGGFNQPQHF. The variable domain in full, completed from reference TRBV28 and TRBJ1-5, reads DVKVTQSSRYLVKRTGEKVFLECVQDMDHENMFWYRQDPGLGLRLIYFSYDVKMKEKGDIPEGYSVSREKKERFSLILESASTNQTSMYLCASSWTGGFNQPQHFGDGTRLSIL.

This clone was counted between two and nine times. The V and J genes are TRBV30 and TRBJ1-2, with D tentatively TRBD1 (6 bases). The CDR3 spans 15 residues. With 3 bases removed from V and 4 bases from J, the gap between germline ends came to 18 bases. Germline values: CDR1 GTSNPN, CDR2 SVGIG (reference sequence). Here the CDR3 DNA reads TGTGCCTGGAGGATTCCAGGGGATACGCTCTATGGCTACACCTTC. This gives the protein CAWRIPGDTLYGYTF.

The CDR3 region has the DNA TGCGCCAGCAGCTTGGTGGAGGAGGCCCTTAATGAGCAGTTCTTC. It codes for CASSLVEEALNEQFF. The chain uses TRBV5-1 and TRBJ2-1; tentatively, D is TRBD2 (5 bases). Trimming took off 0 bases at V and 7 bases at J, with 14 bases between the two ends. Looked up from germline, CDR1 is SGHRS and CDR2 is YFSETQ. The CDR3 loop spans 15 amino acids.

J is TRBJ2-7 and V is TRBV4-3, with D tentatively TRBD1 (6 bases). Germline assignment: CDR1 LGHNA and CDR2 YSLEER. Trimming stripped 0 bases from V and 5 bases from J, with 17 bases between. The CDR3 loop spans 16 amino acids. The DNA of the CDR3 is TGCGCCAGCAGCCAAGATTACACAGGGTATAATGACGAGCAGTACTTC. Translation: CASSQDYTGYNDEQYF.

V usage is TRBV28 and J usage is TRBJ2-7; a weak D match, TRBD2 (7 bases). From germline, CDR1 is MDHEN and CDR2 SYDVKM. This CDR3 comprises 18 residues. Trimming removed 7 bases at V and 7 bases at J, with 32 bases between. The CDR3 nucleotides read TGTGCCAGCACCCCAAACACAGGGTCGGGAGTAGGCGGGAGTGAGCAGTACTTC. Translation gives CASTPNTGSGVGGSEQYF.

This clone is medium-sized by share. CDR3 coding DNA: TGTGCCAGTGGGGACAGGGGGCGAAACTATGGCTACACCTTC. This translates into CASGDRGRNYGYTF. The rearrangement joins TRBV19 to TRBJ1-2; 12 bases map to TRBD1. After removal of 8 bases from V and 2 bases from J, the junction contained 3 bases not matched to a gene. In germline, CDR1 is LNHDA, CDR2 SQIVND (reference sequence). This CDR3 region has 14 residues.

In DNA, the CDR3 is TGTGCCAGCACCTCATTTCTAGCGGGGGTTCAAGAGACCCAGTACTTC. Translated, it gives CASTSFLAGVQETQYF. J is TRBJ2-5 and V is TRBV2, with 10 bases lining up with TRBD2. Germline V gene sequence: CDR1 SNHLY, CDR2 FYNNEI. V shed 7 bases and J 2 bases; nucleotides not matched to a gene: 10. This CDR3 region has 16 residues.

The CDR3 DNA reads as TGTGCCAGCAGCCACCTGGGGGGCCAAGAGACCCAGTACTTC. Amino acids: CASSHLGGQETQYF. This chain joins TRBV9 and TRBJ2-5, with D perhaps TRBD2 (6 bases). Trimming stripped 4 bases from V and 1 base from J, with 11 bases between. CDR1 and CDR2 (germline): SGDLS, YYNGEE. The CDR3 totals 14 residues. The full variable domain, in which reference TRBV9 and TRBJ2-5 provide the parts outside the CDR3, is DSGVTQTPKHLITATGQRVTLRCSPRSGDLSVYWYQQSLDQGLQFLIQYYNGEERAKGNILERFSAQQFPDLHSELNLSSLELGDSALYFCASSHLGGQETQYFGPGTRLLVL.

The V gene is TRBV5-6, the J gene TRBJ1-4; 7 bases are a match to TRBD1. Per the germline V gene, CDR1 is SGHDT and CDR2 is YYEEEE. Unmatched junction bases numbered 10, after V lost 4 bases and J lost 7 bases. The CDR3 extends over 15 amino acids. CDR3 amino acids: CASSTPGGSVEKLFF. CDR3 nucleotides: TGTGCCAGCAGCACCCCAGGGGGTTCGGTTGAAAAACTGTTTTTT.

CDR3 sequence reads: CASTIGSGNTEAFF. In DNA form, the CDR3 reads TGTGCCAGTACCATAGGATCAGGGAACACTGAAGCTTTCTTT. The gene calls are TRBV19 and TRBJ1-1; D remains unclear. Per the germline V gene, CDR1 is LNHDA and CDR2 is SQIVND (reference sequence). V gave up 7 bases and J gave up 1 base, with 13 bases separating them. The CDR3 covers 14 residues.

The genes are TRBV9 and TRBJ2-1; D is uncertain. Looked up from germline, CDR1 is SGDLS and CDR2 is YYNGEE. Trimming removed 0 bases from V and 4 bases from J, with 14 bases in between. CDR3 length: 16 amino acids. Written as DNA, the CDR3 is TGTGCCAGCAGCGTAGATCCGGGCAGGAGATACAATGAGCAGTTCTTC. Its translation is CASSVDPGRRYNEQFF.

This clone was observed a single time. This chain uses TRBV18 with TRBJ1-1; maybe TRBD1 (5 bases). Trimming left V 3 bases short and J 1 base short, with 6 bases between. The CDR3 loop spans 13 amino acids. CDR1 is KGHSH, CDR2 LQKENI, per germline. The CDR3 nucleotides read TGTGCCAGCTCACCGACAGCGAACACTGAAGCTTTCTTT. Encoded protein: CASSPTANTEAFF.

Turning to this clone: Sequence at one end of the junction differs from germline and may be a read error. The chain uses TRBV7-7 and TRBJ2-5; no reliable D call. This CDR3 has 12 residues. Looked up from germline, CDR1 is SSHAT and CDR2 is FNYEAQ (reference sequence). CDR3 in DNA: TGTGCTAGCAGCTTAGACCGGGAGACCCAGTACTTC. This codes for CASSLDRETQYF.

There are a few counts of this clone. At the DNA level, this CDR3 is encoded by other sequences in the same sample as well. The rearrangement links TRBV4-3 to TRBJ1-1; the D is unclear. Germline V gene data show CDR1 as LGHNA and CDR2 as YSLEER. The V and J ends lost 1 base and 3 bases respectively, with 12 bases between them. The length of the CDR3 is 15 residues. The CDR3 nucleotides are TGCGCCAGCAGCCAAGGATACCGACTCCACACTGAAGCTTTCTTT. Amino acids: CASSQGYRLHTEAFF.

V usage is TRBV29-1 and J usage is TRBJ1-1; 8 nucleotides line up with TRBD1. The V gene end was trimmed by 7 bases and the J gene end by 3 bases; junction bases not matched to a gene: 7. The CDR3 extends over 13 amino acids. CDR1 and CDR2 (germline): SQVTM, ANQGSEA. The CDR3 DNA reads TGCAGCGCCGGGGGACAGGTTTACACTGAAGCTTTCTTT. It codes for CSAGGQVYTEAFF.

The chain employs TRBV27 and TRBJ2-7; a possible D gene is TRBD2 (7 bases). The V gene's germline CDR1 is MNHEY and CDR2 SMNVEV (reference sequence). The CDR3 contains 12 residues. V was pared by 6 bases and J by 5 bases, with 11 bases between. CDR3 nucleotides: TGTGCCAGCAGAAAGGGGGGGCACGAGCAGTACTTC. Translation gives CASRKGGHEQYF.

This clone was counted between two and nine times. This rearrangement joins TRBV7-2 to TRBJ2-7; TRBD2 agrees at 8 bases. After removal of 4 bases from V and 3 bases from J, the junction contained 2 bases not matched to a gene. The germline CDR1 and CDR2 sequences are SGHTA and FQGNSA. The CDR3 is 13 residues long. The CDR3 DNA reads TGTGCCAGCAGCTGGACTAGCAGCTACGAGCAGTACTTC. Its protein is CASSWTSSYEQYF.

V is TRBV19 and J is TRBJ1-1, with D hard to call. The CDR3 has 17 residues. V was cut by 6 bases and J by 0 bases, with 20 bases left in between. CDR1 is LNHDA and CDR2 is SQIVND in the germline V gene (reference sequence). The CDR3 nucleotides read TGTGCCAGTAGCCGAGCGCGATCTGGCGGATTGAACACTGAAGCTTTCTTT. The encoded protein is CASSRARSGGLNTEAFF.

The rearrangement links TRBV5-6 to TRBJ2-3, with D possibly matching TRBD1 (6 bases). The germline CDR1 and CDR2 sequences are SGHDT and YYEEEE. V was cut by 0 bases and J by 0 bases, with 20 bases left in between. The CDR3 is made up of 19 amino acids. CDR3 sequence (DNA): TGTGCCAGCAGCTTGGTAGTAGACGCCAGGGGTCTGAGCACAGATACGCAGTATTTT. Translation: CASSLVVDARGLSTDTQYF.

This chain uses TRBV6-5 with TRBJ1-1; D call uncertain. Germline CDR1 and CDR2: MNHEY and SVGAGI. There are 13 residues in the CDR3. The germline V and J ends were trimmed by 6 bases and 5 bases, with 13 bases remaining between them. Written as DNA, the CDR3 is TGTGCCAGCAGCAACGATGGAGGGACTGAAGCTTTCTTT. Encoded protein: CASSNDGGTEAFF.

This clone came up many times. The genes are TRBV7-9 and TRBJ2-7; the D is unclear. The ends were cut back, 6 bases at V and 6 bases at J, with 12 bases in the middle. The CDR3 totals 12 residues. CDR1 and CDR2 (germline): SEHNR, FQNEAQ (reference sequence). In DNA form, the CDR3 reads TGTGCCAGCAGTCCGCCGTTGGGCGAGCAGTACTTC. This codes for CASSPPLGEQYF.

In this sample, this clone turned up a few times. The chain couples TRBV5-6 to TRBJ1-2; tentative D call: TRBD1 (5 bases). Germline V CDR1 and CDR2: SGHDT, YYEEEE. This CDR3 is 11 amino acids long. V was shortened by 1 base and J by 13 bases, with 11 bases between the two germline ends. This CDR3 is CASSLQGDSTF. As DNA, the CDR3 is TGTGCCAGCAGCTTGCAGGGCGACAGCACCTTC. The full variable domain, in which reference TRBV5-6 and TRBJ1-2 provide the parts outside the CDR3, is DAGVTQSPTHLIKTRGQQVTLRCSPKSGHDTVSWYQQALGQGPQFIFQYYEEEERQRGNFPDRFSGHQFPNYSSELNVNALLLGDSALYLCASSLQGDSTFGSGTRLTVV.

The chain uses TRBV10-3 and TRBJ2-5, with 9 bases that match TRBD1. CDR1 is ENHRY, CDR2 SYGVKD, per germline. This CDR3 region has 15 residues. The junction had 9 bases not matched to a gene; V was cut back by 3 bases and J by 7 bases. The CDR3 loop reads CAISDRDREPTTQYF. The CDR3 nucleotides are TGTGCCATCAGTGACCGGGACAGGGAACCCACGACCCAGTACTTC.

The V gene is TRBV5-8, the J gene TRBJ2-1, with 11 bases identical to TRBD2. The CDR3 contains 19 residues. J was trimmed by 0 bases and V by 3 bases; bases with no gene match: 11. Germline V gives CDR1 SGHTS, CDR2 YDEGEE. The CDR3 sequence is CASSSGLAVRLTSYNEQFF. DNA of the CDR3: TGTGCCAGCAGCTCGGGACTAGCGGTCAGACTGACCTCCTACAATGAGCAGTTCTTC.

In this sample, this clone turned up a few times. The chain is built from TRBV2 and TRBJ2-7; perhaps TRBD1 as D (6 bases). V was clipped by 6 bases and J by 4 bases, with 16 bases between them. Germline-derived CDR1 and CDR2 are SNHLY and FYNNEI. The CDR3 has 14 residues. For the CDR3, the DNA is TGTGCCAGCAGACGGGACACCGGGGAATACGAGCAGTACTTC. Translated: CASRRDTGEYEQYF.